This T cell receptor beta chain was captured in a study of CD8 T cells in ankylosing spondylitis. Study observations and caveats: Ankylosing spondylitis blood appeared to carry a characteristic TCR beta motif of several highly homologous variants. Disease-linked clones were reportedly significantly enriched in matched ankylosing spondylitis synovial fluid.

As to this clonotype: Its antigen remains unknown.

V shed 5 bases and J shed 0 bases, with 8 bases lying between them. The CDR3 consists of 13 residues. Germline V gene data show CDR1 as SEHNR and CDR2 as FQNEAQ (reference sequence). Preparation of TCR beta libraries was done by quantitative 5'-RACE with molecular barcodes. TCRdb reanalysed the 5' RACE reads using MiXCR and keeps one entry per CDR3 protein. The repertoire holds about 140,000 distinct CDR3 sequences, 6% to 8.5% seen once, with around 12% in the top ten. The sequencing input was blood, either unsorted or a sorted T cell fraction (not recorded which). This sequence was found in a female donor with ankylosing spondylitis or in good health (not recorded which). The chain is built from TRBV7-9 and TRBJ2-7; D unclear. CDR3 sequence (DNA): TGTGCCAGCAGCCGTATTACCTCCTACGAGCAGTACTTC. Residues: CASSRITSYEQYF.